The source of this T cell receptor (beta chain) is a study of human T cells and chemical hapten exposure. Study context: Read at 6 days, the patch tests placed 0.01% DPC on the upper back. Largely, small differences in pooled library volume made per-sample TCR yields vary.

Within the library, unique molecular identifiers were attached to each individual cDNA molecule. TCRdb independently ran MiXCR on the RACE reads; one entry per CDR3 protein. The sample shows about 250,000 distinct CDR3 sequences, roughly 8% of them seen only once. This CDR3 comprises 13 residues. Trimming took off 3 bases at V and 1 base at J, with 6 bases between the two ends. Time point noted: pre-sensitization, week 0. Treatment meaning: therapeutic diphenylcyclopropenone sensitization with weekly scalp DPC. Researchers sampled blood before each patch test went on. A few counts support this clonotype.

The sequence was obtained from a man aged 18-30 years with alopecia areata. Some clones in this sample may be carry-over from other donors' samples. The chain has TRBV12-3 or TRBV12-4 and TRBJ1-1; the D is unclear. The specimen was whole blood, collected in connection with sensitization to the hapten diphenylcyclopropenone (DPC). The chain's CDR3 is CASSFFTNTEAFF. CDR3 DNA: TGTGCCAGCAGTTTTTTCACGAACACTGAAGCTTTCTTT.